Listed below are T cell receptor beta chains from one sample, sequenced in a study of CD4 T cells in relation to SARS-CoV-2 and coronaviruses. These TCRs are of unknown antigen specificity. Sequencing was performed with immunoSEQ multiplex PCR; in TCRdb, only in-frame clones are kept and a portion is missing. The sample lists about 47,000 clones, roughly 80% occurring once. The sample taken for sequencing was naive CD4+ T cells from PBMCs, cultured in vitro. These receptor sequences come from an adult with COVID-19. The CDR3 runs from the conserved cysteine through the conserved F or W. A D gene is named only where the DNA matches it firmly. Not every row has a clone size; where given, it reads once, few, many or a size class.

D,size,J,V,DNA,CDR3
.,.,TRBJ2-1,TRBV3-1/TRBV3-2,TGTGCCAGCACCACCAACTCACTAAATGAGCAGTTCTTC,CASTTNSLNEQFF
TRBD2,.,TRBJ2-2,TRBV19,TGTGCCAGTAGTCTTAGCGGGACCAACACCGGGGAGCTGTTTTTT,CASSLSGTNTGELFF
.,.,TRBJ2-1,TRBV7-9,TGTGCCGCGGCCGGGCGCAGATACAATGAGCAGTTCTTC,CAAAGRRYNEQFF
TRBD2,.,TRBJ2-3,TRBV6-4,TGTGCCAGCAGTGACTCGGCTAGCGGGAGCACAGATACGCAGTATTTT,CASSDSASGSTDTQYF
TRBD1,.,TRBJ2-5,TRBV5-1,TGCGCCAGCGGCACAGGGGGCGGCCAAGAGACCCAGTACTTC,CASGTGGGQETQYF
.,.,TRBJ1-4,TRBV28,TGTGCCAGCAGTTACCGTAGGGGTGGTAGTGAAAAACTGTTTTTT,CASSYRRGGSEKLFF
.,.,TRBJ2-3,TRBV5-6,TGTGCCAGCAGCTTGGTGTCTGGTGCCAACACAGATACGCAGTATTTT,CASSLVSGANTDTQYF
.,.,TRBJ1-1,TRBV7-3,TGTGCCAGCAGCTTGACAGGCGTGGGCACTGAAGCTTTCTTT,CASSLTGVGTEAFF
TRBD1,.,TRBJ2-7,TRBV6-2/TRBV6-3,TGTGCCAGCAGTTACGGACAGGGGGTCTACGAGCAGTACTTC,CASSYGQGVYEQYF
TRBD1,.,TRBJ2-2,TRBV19,TGTGCCAGTAGTCGACAGGGGAAGGCCGGGGAGCTGTTTTTT,CASSRQGKAGELFF
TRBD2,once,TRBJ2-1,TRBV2,TGTGCCAGCAGTTCCCGTCCGGGACTAGCGGGGCCGGATGAGCAGTTCTTC,CASSSRPGLAGPDEQFF
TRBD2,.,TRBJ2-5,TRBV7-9,TGTGCCAGCAGCTTTCTTAGACGGCAGCTAGCGGGAGGCGAGACCCAGTACTTC,CASSFLRRQLAGGETQYF
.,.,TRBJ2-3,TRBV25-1,TGTGCCAGCAGTGAAGAGCTTGCCACAGATACGCAGTATTTT,CASSEELATDTQYF
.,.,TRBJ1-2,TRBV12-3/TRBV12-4,TGTGCCAGCAGCCCCGCCAGGGGTGGTGGCTACACCTTC,CASSPARGGGYTF
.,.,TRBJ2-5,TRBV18,TGTGCCAGCTCACCAGATGGTAGGACTAACCTTGGGACCCAGTACTTC,CASSPDGRTNLGTQYF
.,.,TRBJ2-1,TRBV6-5,TGTGCCAGCAGGGTAACCGGGACCCAACTAGGAGAGCAGTTCTTC,CASRVTGTQLGEQFF
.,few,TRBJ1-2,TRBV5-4,TGTGCCAGCAGCCGGCTTAGACAGGATATTAACTATGGCTACACCTTC,CASSRLRQDINYGYTF
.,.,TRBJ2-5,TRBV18,TGTGCCAGCTCACCACCATCACAGGGAACCGAGACCCAGTACTTC,CASSPPSQGTETQYF
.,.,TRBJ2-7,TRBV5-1,TGCGCCAGCAGGGGTGGGGCGGGACACTCCTACGAGCAGTACTTC,CASRGGAGHSYEQYF
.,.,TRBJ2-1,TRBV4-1,TGCGCCAGCAGCCGAGACCCCAGAAGAGGGACCTACAATGAGCAGTTCTTC,CASSRDPRRGTYNEQFF
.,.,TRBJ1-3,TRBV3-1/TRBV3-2,TGTGCCAGCAGCCTACAGGGATTCTCTGGAAACACCATATATTTT,CASSLQGFSGNTIYF
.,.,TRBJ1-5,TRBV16,TGTGCCAGCAGCCAGTCCGGGACACGCAATCAGCCCCAGCATTTT,CASSQSGTRNQPQHF
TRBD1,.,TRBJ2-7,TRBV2,TGTGCCAGCAGTGAAATCCCTGAGACAGGGGAACTCTTC,CASSEIPETGELF
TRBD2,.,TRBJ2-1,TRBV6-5,TGTGCCAGCAGAGGGACTAGCGGGAGTTGGAATGAGCAGTTCTTC,CASRGTSGSWNEQFF
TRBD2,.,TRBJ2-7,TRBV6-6,TGTGCCAGCAGTCACACTGGTTCACTAGCGGGAGGGCGACTAAACGAGCAGTACTTC,CASSHTGSLAGGRLNEQYF
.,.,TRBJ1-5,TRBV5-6,TGTGCCAGCAGCTTGCAGGCTATTAATCAGCCCCAGCATTTT,CASSLQAINQPQHF
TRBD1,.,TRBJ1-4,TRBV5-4,TGTGCCAGCAGCGGACAGGGGGATGAAAAACTGTTTTTT,CASSGQGDEKLFF
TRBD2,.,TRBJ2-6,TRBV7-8,TGTGCCAGCAGCGCGAGGACCGGGAGGGCTGGGGCCAACGTCCTGACTTTC,CASSARTGRAGANVLTF
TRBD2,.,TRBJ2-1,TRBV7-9,TGTGCCAGCAGCCCTCGGGGAGGGCGGGATGAGCAGTTCTTC,CASSPRGGRDEQFF
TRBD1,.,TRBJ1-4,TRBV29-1,TGCAGCGTTGCCGACAGGGGGACTAATGAAAAACTGTTTTTT,CSVADRGTNEKLFF
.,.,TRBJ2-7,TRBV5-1,TGCGCCAGCAGCAACCACCGGGGTAGTCGGCACTACGAGCAGTACTTC,CASSNHRGSRHYEQYF
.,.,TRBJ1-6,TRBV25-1,TGTGCCAGCAGTCCTCTACGGGGGAATAATTCACCCCTCCACTTT,CASSPLRGNNSPLHF
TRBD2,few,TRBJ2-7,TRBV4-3,TGCGCCAGCAGCCAAGATCGAGGGACTAGGACTAGCGAGCAGTACTTC,CASSQDRGTRTSEQYF
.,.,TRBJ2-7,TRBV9,TGTGCCAGCAGCGTAGATACTGGGGCATACGAGCAGTACTTC,CASSVDTGAYEQYF
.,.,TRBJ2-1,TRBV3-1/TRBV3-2,TGTGCCAGCAGCCAGGGGGGGCCTAAGTTCTTC,CASSQGGPKFF
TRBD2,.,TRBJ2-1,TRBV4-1,TGCGCCAGCAGCCAAGATAGGACTAGTGTTTACAATGAGCAGTTCTTC,CASSQDRTSVYNEQFF
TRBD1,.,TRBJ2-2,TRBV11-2,TGTGCCAGCAGCTCATACAGGGGGCCGGGCACCGGGGAGCTGTTTTTT,CASSSYRGPGTGELFF
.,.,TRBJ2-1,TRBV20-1,TGCAGTGCTAGAGAGGATAATGAGCAGTTCTTC,CSAREDNEQFF
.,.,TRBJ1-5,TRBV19,TGTGCCAGTAGTCTGGGACCCAATCAGCCCCAGCATTTT,CASSLGPNQPQHF
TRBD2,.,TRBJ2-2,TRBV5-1,TGCGCCAGCAGCTTGGAGATAGCGGGAGATGGCGGGGAGCTGTTTTTT,CASSLEIAGDGGELFF
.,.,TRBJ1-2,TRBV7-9,TGTGCCAGCATCCCGGCAGACTATGGCTACACCTTC,CASIPADYGYTF
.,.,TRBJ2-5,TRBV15,TGTGCCACCAGCAGAGATCGCGACAGCCAAGAGACCCAGTACTTC,CATSRDRDSQETQYF
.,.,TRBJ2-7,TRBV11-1,TGTGCCAGCAGCTCGAGCACGGCCGCCTACGAGCAGTACTTC,CASSSSTAAYEQYF
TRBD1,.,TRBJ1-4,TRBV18,TGTGCCAGCTCCCCGGGACAGGGTCATGAAAAACTGTTTTTT,CASSPGQGHEKLFF
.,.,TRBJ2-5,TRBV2,TGTGCCAGCAAGGCCGGTAGACACCAAGAGACCCAGTACTTC,CASKAGRHQETQYF
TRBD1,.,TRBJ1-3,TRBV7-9,TGTGCCAGCAGCCTCCCACAGGGGGCATATGGAAACACCATATATTTT,CASSLPQGAYGNTIYF
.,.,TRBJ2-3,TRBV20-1,TGCAGTGCGCTAGGAACAGATACGCAGTATTTT,CSALGTDTQYF
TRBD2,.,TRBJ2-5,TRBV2,TGTGCCAGCAGTGAAAGGCGGGGGGGAGAGACCCAGTACTTC,CASSERRGGETQYF
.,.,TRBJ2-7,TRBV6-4,TGTGCCAGCAGAAAGGGGGCCGGCGGGAAATCCTACGAGCAGTACTTC,CASRKGAGGKSYEQYF
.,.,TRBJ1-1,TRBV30,TGTGCCTGGAGTGCCAGGGAGAACACTGAAGCTTTCTTT,CAWSARENTEAFF